These 29 T cell receptor beta chains were sequenced from one sample in a study of T cells in Graves' hyperthyroidism and ophthalmopathy (dated by TCRdb to between 2019 and 2020). Preparation of the library involved multiplex PCR. TCRdb shows the sequencer as Illumina HiSeq 2000. The TCR beta CDR3 regions were amplified from the RNA transcripts. The TCR CDR3 was subjected to a first round of RT-PCR using the HTBI primer set and the Qiagen OneStep RT-PCR kit. Through fastp at Q25 and MiXCR, TCRdb rebuilt clones from the public reads, retaining in-frame beta chains. Each entry is one CDR3 protein sequence, shown with its most common DNA and genes. For this sample there are around 180,000 distinct CDR3 sequences; about 18% appear just once. Roughly 30% of the sample is held by the ten biggest clonotypes. The sample taken for sequencing was blood. These receptors were taken from a woman in her forties or fifties with Graves' hyperthyroidism.

This clonotype was observed at least ten times. CDR3 sequence: CSASVQSSYNSPLHF. As DNA, the CDR3 is TGCAGTGCTAGCGTACAGAGCTCCTATAATTCACCCCTCCACTTT. The chain joins TRBV20-1 to TRBJ1-6; D ambiguous. The germline gives CDR1 DFQATT, CDR2 SNEGSKA (reference sequence). Trimming cost V 3 bases and J 0 bases, with 9 bases left between them. CDR3 length equals 15 residues.

This clonotype was seen only once. The chain combines TRBV5-1 with TRBJ2-5; 11 bases agree with TRBD2. The germline V gene has CDR1 SGHRS and CDR2 YFSETQ. The CDR3 is 19 residues long. J was trimmed by 1 base and V by 4 bases; bases with no gene match: 15. This chain's CDR3 is CASSAPDPPGLAVQETQYF. The CDR3 DNA sequence: TGCGCCAGCAGCGCCCCGGACCCCCCGGGACTAGCGGTCCAAGAGACCCAGTACTTC. Combining the CDR3 with reference TRBV5-1 and TRBJ2-5 gives the whole variable domain KAGVTQTPRYLIKTRGQQVTLSCSPISGHRSVSWYQQTPGQGLQFLFEYFSETQRNKGNFPGRFSGRQFSNSRSEMNVSTLELGDSALYLCASSAPDPPGLAVQETQYFGPGTRLLVL.

At least ten counts were recorded for this clonotype. This chain joins TRBV2 and TRBJ1-1; D is undetermined. The CDR3 is made up of 11 amino acids. Trimming took 6 bases from V and 7 from J, leaving 9 bases between them. Germline V gives CDR1 SNHLY, CDR2 FYNNEI. The DNA of the CDR3 is TGTGCCAGCAGCATACACCGTGAAGCTTTCTTT. Protein product: CASSIHREAFF.

This clonotype has at least ten counts. This chain connects TRBV7-3 to TRBJ2-7; 7 positions match TRBD2. The length of the CDR3 is 15 residues. V was pared by 1 base and J by 2 bases, with 5 bases of the junction left unmatched. In germline, CDR1 is SGHTA, CDR2 FQGTGA. The CDR3 bases are TGTGCCAGCAGCTTAATGGGGGGGAAGCCCTACGAGCAGTACTTC. Its protein product is CASSLMGGKPYEQYF.

This clonotype showed up just a few times. The chain uses TRBV7-9 and TRBJ2-5; D unresolved. Trimming left V 7 bases short and J 2 bases short, with 14 bases between. This CDR3 comprises 14 residues. Germline lookup yields CDR1 SEHNR and CDR2 FQNEAQ (reference sequence). The CDR3 reads CASTVPAKQETQYF. The CDR3 coding sequence is TGTGCCAGCACGGTCCCCGCAAAACAAGAGACCCAGTACTTC.

CDR3 nucleotides: TGTGCCAGCAGCGAACAGGGGGTGACAGGTCAGCCCCAGCATTTT. The encoded protein is CASSEQGVTGQPQHF. The chain uses TRBV7-2 and TRBJ1-5, with 8 nucleotides matching TRBD1. The germline gives CDR1 SGHTA, CDR2 FQGNSA. The CDR3 length is 15 residues. With 5 bases clipped from V and 6 bases from J, the junction kept 9 bases outside the gene matches.

This clonotype has a count of ten or more. The V call is TRBV4-3, the J call TRBJ2-5; unclear D gene. Trimming pared 1 base from V and 2 bases from J, leaving 5 bases between. This CDR3 has 13 residues. CDR1 is LGHNA, CDR2 YSLEER, per germline. The CDR3 is CASSQGLQETQYF. The CDR3 coding sequence is TGCGCCAGCAGCCAAGGGCTACAAGAGACCCAGTACTTC.

This clonotype was recorded a few times. The chain recombines TRBV19 with TRBJ2-7; D is unclear. The germline V gene encodes CDR1 LNHDA and CDR2 SQIVND (reference sequence). This CDR3 comprises 11 residues. Trimming cost V 3 bases and J 5 bases, with 5 bases left between them. This CDR3 is CASSIWNEQYF. CDR3 nucleotide sequence: TGTGCCAGTAGTATCTGGAACGAGCAGTACTTC. Together with reference TRBV19 and TRBJ2-7, the CDR3 gives the full variable domain: DGGITQSPKYLFRKEGQNVTLSCEQNLNHDAMYWYRQDPGQGLRLIYYSQIVNDFQKGDIAEGYSVSREKKESFPLTVTSAQKNPTAFYLCASSIWNEQYFGPGTRLTVT.

This clonotype was observed at least ten times. CDR3 nucleotides: TGCGCCAGCAAAGAAAGCAGGTCTAATGAAAAACTGTTTTTT. Translation gives CASKESRSNEKLFF. The rearrangement joins TRBV10-2 to TRBJ1-4; no clear D gene. The CDR3 length is 14 residues. Germline V gene sequence: CDR1 WSHSY, CDR2 SAAADI. Trimming left V 7 bases short and J 3 bases short, with 12 bases between.

This clonotype has at least ten counts. The chain uses TRBV11-2 and TRBJ2-2; 7 bases line up with TRBD2. This CDR3 has 16 residues. V lost 5 bases and J lost 4; bases outside the gene matches: 10. Looked up from germline, CDR1 is SGHAT and CDR2 is FQNNGV. The CDR3 region has the DNA TGTGCCAGCAGCAAGACTAGCCCGGCCATCACCGGGGAGCTGTTTTTT. Its protein product is CASSKTSPAITGELFF.

There are many counts of this clonotype. The rearrangement links TRBV2 to TRBJ2-2; 7 positions agree with TRBD1. CDR1 and CDR2 (germline): SNHLY, FYNNEI. V was clipped by 5 bases and J by 2 bases; unmatched bases: 5. The CDR3 is 15 amino acids. CDR3 loop: CASSQDRANTGELFF. The CDR3 DNA reads as TGTGCCAGCAGTCAAGACAGGGCAAACACCGGGGAGCTGTTTTTT.

This clonotype has a count of ten or more. The rearrangement links TRBV12-3 or TRBV12-4 to TRBJ2-3; D might be TRBD1 or TRBD2, each matching 6 bases. This CDR3 comprises 15 residues. Trimming cost V 5 bases and J 4 bases, with 16 bases left between them. The CDR3 loop is CASSLDGGHPDTQYF. CDR3 in DNA: TGTGCCAGCAGTCTCGACGGGGGACACCCAGATACGCAGTATTTT.

This clonotype came up many times. The chain uses TRBV6-1 and TRBJ1-4; D is unresolved. The CDR3 consists of 15 residues. Germline CDR1 and CDR2: MNHNS and SASEGT. V lost 6 bases to trimming and J lost 7 bases, with 18 bases between them. The CDR3 region is CASSFRSRGGEKLFF. CDR3 bases: TGTGCCAGCAGCTTCAGATCCCGAGGAGGTGAAAAACTGTTTTTT.

This clonotype has a count of ten or more. The chain combines TRBV6-5 with TRBJ2-1; 13 bases align to TRBD2. Germline V gene sequence: CDR1 MNHEY, CDR2 SVGAGI. This CDR3 contains 16 residues. Unmatched junction bases numbered 6, after V lost 2 bases and J lost 8 bases. The CDR3 nucleotides read TGTGCCAGCAGTTACAGACTAGCGGGGGGTTTCCATGAGCAGTTCTTC. Encoded protein: CASSYRLAGGFHEQFF.

Concerning this clonotype: One base away lies a much larger clone, so this may be a sequencing read error. The rearrangement joins TRBV28 to TRBJ2-7; no clear D gene. The CDR3 spans 14 residues. Germline CDR1 and CDR2: MDHEN and SYDVKM. CDR3 region: CASTPALRVYGQYF. CDR3 DNA: TGTGCCAGCACCCCAGCCCTTAGGGTCTACGGGCAGTACTTC.

This clonotype has at least ten counts. The J gene is TRBJ1-2, the V gene TRBV6-2 or TRBV6-3; maybe TRBD1 (5 bases). In germline, CDR1 is MNHEY, CDR2 SVGEGT. V shed 3 bases and J shed 6 bases, with 11 bases lying between them. The CDR3 contains 13 residues. CDR3 sequence reads: CASSYGTGHGYTF. The CDR3 region has the DNA TGTGCCAGCAGTTATGGAACAGGCCATGGCTACACCTTC.

The chain is built from TRBV9 and TRBJ2-1, with 14 bases that match TRBD2. The ends lost 4 bases at V and 5 bases at J; junction bases unmatched: 11. From germline, CDR1 is SGDLS and CDR2 YYNGEE. The CDR3 sequence is 18 residues long. DNA of the CDR3: TGTGCCAGCAGCTTCCCCGGGACTAGCGGGGGCCTTCACAATGAGCAGTTCTTC. It encodes CASSFPGTSGGLHNEQFF.

The table lists this clonotype with many counts. V gene TRBV6-2 or TRBV6-3 combines with J gene TRBJ1-2; D may be TRBD1 (5 bases). Germline V gene sequence: CDR1 MNHEY, CDR2 SVGEGT. The V gene lost 2 bases and the J gene lost 6 bases, with 16 bases spanning the gap. CDR3 size: 15 residues. CDR3: CASSYGRGRVDGYTF. The CDR3 DNA reads TGTGCCAGCAGTTACGGACGAGGCAGGGTAGATGGCTACACCTTC.

This clonotype was seen at least ten times. The chain carries TRBV12-3 or TRBV12-4 and TRBJ2-5, with D possibly TRBD2 on 7 matching bases. The ends were cut back, 3 bases at V and 5 bases at J, with 16 bases in the middle. This CDR3 contains 15 residues. The DNA for the CDR3 is TGTGCCAGCAGTTTTGGTGGGGGGGCCGGTGAGACCCAGTACTTC. Amino acids: CASSFGGGAGETQYF.

This chain uses TRBV6-1 with TRBJ1-2; D is possibly TRBD1 (5 bases). This CDR3 comprises 12 residues. V lost 8 bases, J lost 4 bases, and 11 bases lay in between. From germline, CDR1 is MNHNS and CDR2 SASEGT. Written as DNA, the CDR3 is TGTGCCAGCGGGGGGGTGGCCTATGGCTACACCTTC. It translates to CASGGVAYGYTF.

This clonotype came up many times. The chain carries TRBV7-9 and TRBJ2-1; D gene uncertain. Germline CDR1 is SEHNR and CDR2 is FQNEAQ (reference sequence). CDR3 length: 13 amino acids. V dropped 7 bases and J dropped 8 bases, with 15 bases sitting between them. CDR3 amino acids: CASTGFPFDEQFF. The DNA of the CDR3 is TGTGCCAGCACAGGTTTCCCGTTCGATGAGCAGTTCTTC.

In this sample, this clonotype turned up many times. CDR3 in amino acids: CASGGRNINQPQHF. In DNA form, the CDR3 reads TGTGCCAGCGGCGGCAGGAACATCAATCAGCCCCAGCATTTT. The chain combines TRBV28 with TRBJ1-5; D unresolved. Germline CDR1 is MDHEN and CDR2 is SYDVKM. The CDR3 is made up of 14 amino acids. Trimming took off 8 bases at V and 3 bases at J, with 14 bases between the two ends.

This clonotype has a count of ten or more. This rearrangement joins TRBV5-1 to TRBJ1-1; D uncertain. V was trimmed by 3 bases and J by 7 bases, leaving 19 bases between them. CDR1 and CDR2 from the germline V gene are SGHRS and YFSETQ. The CDR3 runs to 15 residues. The CDR3 is CASSSGSYTLYEAFF. The CDR3 DNA follows: TGCGCCAGCAGCTCGGGGTCCTATACCCTGTATGAAGCTTTCTTT.

The V call is TRBV7-2, the J call TRBJ2-7, with 9 positions matching TRBD1. The CDR3 runs 14 residues. Trimming at V came to 2 bases and at J to 9 bases, leaving 8 bases not matched to a gene. Germline V lookup: CDR1 SGHTA, CDR2 FQGNSA. The CDR3 DNA follows: TGTGCCAGCAGCTTACCTCAGGACAGGGGCGTGCAGTACTTC. Translation: CASSLPQDRGVQYF.

This clonotype was detected many times. This chain links TRBV7-8 with TRBJ1-4, with D perhaps matching TRBD1 (6 bases). The V gene lost 0 bases and the J gene lost 3 bases, with 8 bases spanning the gap. The CDR3 has 15 residues. The V gene's germline CDR1 is SGHVS and CDR2 FQNEAQ. The CDR3 nucleotides are TGTGCCAGCAGCTTAGCTCGGACAGCTAATGAAAAACTGTTTTTT. It yields the protein CASSLARTANEKLFF. The full variable domain, rest sourced from reference TRBV7-8 and TRBJ1-4, is GAGVSQSPRYKVAKRGQDVALRCDPISGHVSLFWYQQALGQGPEFLTYFQNEAQLDKSGLPSDRFFAERPEGSVSTLKIQRTQQEDSAVYLCASSLARTANEKLFFGSGTQLSVL.

This clonotype came up many times. The V call is TRBV6-6, the J call TRBJ1-1, with unresolved D. This CDR3 has 13 residues. Trimming cost V 0 bases and J 4 bases, with 6 bases left between them. Germline CDR1 reads MNHNY; CDR2 reads SVGAGI (reference sequence). DNA of the CDR3: TGTGCCAGCAGTTACTCAGGGTCCACTGAAGCTTTCTTT. Translating it yields CASSYSGSTEAFF.

This clonotype was seen only a few times. The chain is built from TRBV24-1 and TRBJ2-3, with D possibly being TRBD1 (5 bases). The CDR3 runs 15 residues. With 1 base removed from V and 4 bases from J, the gap between germline ends came to 11 bases. Germline CDR1 reads KGHDR; CDR2 reads SFDVKD. The CDR3: CATSDFSQGSDTQYF. For the CDR3, the DNA is TGTGCCACCAGTGATTTTAGCCAGGGTTCAGATACGCAGTATTTT.

This clonotype has at least ten counts. The chain combines TRBV18 with TRBJ1-1, with no clear D. CDR3 size: 15 residues. Trimming left V 3 bases short and J 2 bases short, with 13 bases between. Per germline, CDR1 KGHSH and CDR2 LQKENI. The CDR3 nucleotides read TGTGCCAGCTCACCCTCCACCCTCAGCAACACTGAAGCTTTCTTT. It translates to CASSPSTLSNTEAFF.

The rearrangement uses TRBV9 and TRBJ2-2, with D possibly being TRBD2 (6 bases). Trimming removed 2 bases at V and 5 bases at J, with 16 bases between. CDR1 SGDLS and CDR2 YYNGEE come from the germline V gene. The CDR3 covers 16 residues. In DNA, the CDR3 is TGTGCCAGCAGCGTCCTGGGAACAGGAGGGACCGGGGAGCTGTTTTTT. It codes for CASSVLGTGGTGELFF.